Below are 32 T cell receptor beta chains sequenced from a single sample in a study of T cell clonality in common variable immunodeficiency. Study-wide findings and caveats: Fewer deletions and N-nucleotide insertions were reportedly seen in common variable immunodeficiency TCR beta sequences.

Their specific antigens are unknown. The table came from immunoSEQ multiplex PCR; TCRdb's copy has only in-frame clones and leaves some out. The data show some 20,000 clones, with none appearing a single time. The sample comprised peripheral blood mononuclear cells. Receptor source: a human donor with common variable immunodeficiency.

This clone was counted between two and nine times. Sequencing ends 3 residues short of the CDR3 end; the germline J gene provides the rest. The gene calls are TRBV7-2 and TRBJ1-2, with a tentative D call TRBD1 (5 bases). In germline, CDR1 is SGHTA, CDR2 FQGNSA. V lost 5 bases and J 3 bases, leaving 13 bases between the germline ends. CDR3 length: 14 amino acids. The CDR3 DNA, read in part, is TGTGCCAGCAGCCCCCCGGGGGAATACTATGGC. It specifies CASSPPGEYYG. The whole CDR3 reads CASSPPGEYYGYTF.

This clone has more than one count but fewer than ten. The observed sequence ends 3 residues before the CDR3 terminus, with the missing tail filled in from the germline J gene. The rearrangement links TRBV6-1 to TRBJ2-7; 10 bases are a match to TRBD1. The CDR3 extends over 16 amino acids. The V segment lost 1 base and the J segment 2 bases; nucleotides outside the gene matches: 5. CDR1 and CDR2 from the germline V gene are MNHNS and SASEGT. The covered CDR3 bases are TGTGCCAGCAGTGAAGGTTTTGGGACAGGGGCCTACGAG. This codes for CASSEGFGTGAYE. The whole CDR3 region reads CASSEGFGTGAYEQYF.

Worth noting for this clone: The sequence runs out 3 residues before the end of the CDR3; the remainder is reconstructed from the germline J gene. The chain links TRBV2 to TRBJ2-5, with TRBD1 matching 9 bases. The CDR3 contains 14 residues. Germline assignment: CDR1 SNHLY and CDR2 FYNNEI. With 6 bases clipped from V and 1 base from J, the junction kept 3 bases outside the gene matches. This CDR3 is CASRTQGAQETQYF. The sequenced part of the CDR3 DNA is TGTGCCAGCAGGACACAGGGGGCCCAAGAGACC.

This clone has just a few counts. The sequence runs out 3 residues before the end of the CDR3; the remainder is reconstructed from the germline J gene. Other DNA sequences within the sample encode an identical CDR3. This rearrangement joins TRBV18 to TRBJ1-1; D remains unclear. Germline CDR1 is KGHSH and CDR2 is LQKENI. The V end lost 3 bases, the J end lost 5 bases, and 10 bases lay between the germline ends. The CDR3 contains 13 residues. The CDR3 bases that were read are TGTGCCAGCTCACCCCTTGGCGGAACTGAA. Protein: CASSPLGGTE. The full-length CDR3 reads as CASSPLGGTEAFF.

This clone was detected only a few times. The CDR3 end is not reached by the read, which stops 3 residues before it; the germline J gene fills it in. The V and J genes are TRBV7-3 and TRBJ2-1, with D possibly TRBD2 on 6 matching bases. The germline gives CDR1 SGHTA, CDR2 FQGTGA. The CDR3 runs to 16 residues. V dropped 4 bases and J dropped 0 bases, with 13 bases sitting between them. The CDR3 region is CASSSIAESSYNEQFF. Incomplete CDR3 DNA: TGTGCCAGCAGCTCCATAGCGGAGAGCTCCTACAATGAG.

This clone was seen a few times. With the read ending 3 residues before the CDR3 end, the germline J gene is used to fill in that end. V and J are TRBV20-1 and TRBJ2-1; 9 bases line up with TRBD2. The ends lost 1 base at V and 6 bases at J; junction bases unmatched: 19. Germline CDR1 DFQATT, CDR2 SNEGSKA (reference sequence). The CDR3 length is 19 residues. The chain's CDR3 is CSARARGLAGNWGPNEQFF. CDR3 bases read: TGCAGTGCTAGAGCCCGCGGGCTAGCGGGAAATTGGGGACCCAATGAG.

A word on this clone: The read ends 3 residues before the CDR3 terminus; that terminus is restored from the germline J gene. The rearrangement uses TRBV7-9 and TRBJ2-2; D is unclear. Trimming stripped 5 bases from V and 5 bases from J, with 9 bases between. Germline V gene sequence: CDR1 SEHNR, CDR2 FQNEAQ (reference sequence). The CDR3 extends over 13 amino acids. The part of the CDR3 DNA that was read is TGTGCCAGCAGCCCTCCCGTGACCGGGGAG. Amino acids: CASSPPVTGE. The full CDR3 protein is CASSPPVTGELFF. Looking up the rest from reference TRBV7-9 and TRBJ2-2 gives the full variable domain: DTGVSQNPRHKITKRGQNVTFRCDPISEHNRLYWYRQTLGQGPEFLTYFQNEAQLEKSRLLSDRFSAERPKGSFSTLEIQRTEQGDSAMYLCASSPPVTGELFFGEGSRLTVL.

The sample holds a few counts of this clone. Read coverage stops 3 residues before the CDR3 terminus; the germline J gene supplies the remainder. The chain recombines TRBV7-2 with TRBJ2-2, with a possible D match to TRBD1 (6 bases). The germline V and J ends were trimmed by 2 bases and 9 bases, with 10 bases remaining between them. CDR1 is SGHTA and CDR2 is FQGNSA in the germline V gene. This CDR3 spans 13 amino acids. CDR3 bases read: TGTGCCAGCAGCTTATCTGGGGGCCGGGAG. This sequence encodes CASSLSGGRE. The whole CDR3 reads CASSLSGGRELFF.

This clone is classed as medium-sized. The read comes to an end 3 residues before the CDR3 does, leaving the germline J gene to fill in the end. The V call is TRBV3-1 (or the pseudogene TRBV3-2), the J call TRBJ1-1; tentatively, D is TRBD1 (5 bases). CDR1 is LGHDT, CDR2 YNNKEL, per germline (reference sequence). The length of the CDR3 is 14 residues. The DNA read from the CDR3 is TGTGCCAGCTTCAACGGGGGGGGTACTGGGGAA. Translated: CASFNGGGTGE. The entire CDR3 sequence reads CASFNGGGTGEAFF.

CDR3 DNA (partial): TGTGCCAGCAGTTATGGTCTAGCGGGAGGGATCGGGGAG. This translates into CASSYGLAGGIGE. The whole CDR3 is CASSYGLAGGIGELFF. This chain uses TRBV6-2 or TRBV6-3 with TRBJ2-2; 12 bases map to TRBD2. The CDR3 end falls 3 residues outside the read, so it is completed with the germline J gene. CDR1 is MNHEY, CDR2 SVGEGT, per germline. V lost 3 bases to trimming and J lost 7 bases; unmatched junction nucleotides: 6. This CDR3 has 16 amino acids.

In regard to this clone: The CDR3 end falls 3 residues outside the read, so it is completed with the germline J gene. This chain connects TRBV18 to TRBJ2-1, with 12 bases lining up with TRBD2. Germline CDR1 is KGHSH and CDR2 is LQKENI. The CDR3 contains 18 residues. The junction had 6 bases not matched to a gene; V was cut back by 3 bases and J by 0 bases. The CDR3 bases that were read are TGTGCCAGCTCACCCCGGACTAGCGGGGCTAGCTCCTACAATGAG. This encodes CASSPRTSGASSYNE. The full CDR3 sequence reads CASSPRTSGASSYNEQFF.

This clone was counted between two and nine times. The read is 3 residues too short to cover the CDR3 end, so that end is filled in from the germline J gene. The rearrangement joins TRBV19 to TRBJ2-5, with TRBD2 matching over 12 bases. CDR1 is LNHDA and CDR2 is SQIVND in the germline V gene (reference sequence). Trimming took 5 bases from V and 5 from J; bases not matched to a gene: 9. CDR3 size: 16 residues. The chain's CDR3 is CASSFRLAGVLETQYF. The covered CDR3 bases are TGTGCCAGTAGTTTCAGACTAGCGGGGGTCCTTGAGACC. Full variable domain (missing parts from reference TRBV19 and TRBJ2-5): DGGITQSPKYLFRKEGQNVTLSCEQNLNHDAMYWYRQDPGQGLRLIYYSQIVNDFQKGDIAEGYSVSREKKESFPLTVTSAQKNPTAFYLCASSFRLAGVLETQYFGPGTRLLVL.

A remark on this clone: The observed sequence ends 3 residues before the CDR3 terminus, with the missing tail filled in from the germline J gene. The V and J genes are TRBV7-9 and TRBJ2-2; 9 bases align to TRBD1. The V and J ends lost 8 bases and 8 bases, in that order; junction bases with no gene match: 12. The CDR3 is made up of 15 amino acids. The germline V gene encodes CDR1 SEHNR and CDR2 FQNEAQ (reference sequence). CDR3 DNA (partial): TGTGCCAGCCAGTTCGGGACAGGGTATTCTGGGGAG. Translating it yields CASQFGTGYSGE. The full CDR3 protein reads CASQFGTGYSGELFF.

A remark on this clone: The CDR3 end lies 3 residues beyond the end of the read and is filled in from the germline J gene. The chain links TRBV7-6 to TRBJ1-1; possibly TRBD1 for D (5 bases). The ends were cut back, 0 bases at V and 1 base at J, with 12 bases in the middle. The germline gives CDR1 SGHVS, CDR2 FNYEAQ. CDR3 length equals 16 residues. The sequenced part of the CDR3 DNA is TGTGCCAGCAGCTTAGCGAGTAGGGGCTCGAACACTGAA. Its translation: CASSLASRGSNTE. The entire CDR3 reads CASSLASRGSNTEAFF.

The DNA read from the CDR3 is TGTGCCAGCAGGCAGAGCCGGGACAATGAG. As protein: CASRQSRDNE. The whole CDR3 sequence is CASRQSRDNEQFF. The chain employs TRBV2 and TRBJ2-1; D is unresolved. The missing CDR3 end, 3 residues past where the read stops, is filled in from the germline J gene. Germline V CDR1 and CDR2: SNHLY, FYNNEI. This CDR3 contains 13 residues. Trimming shortened V by 6 bases and J by 5 bases, and 11 bases separated the two germline ends. The entire variable domain, with the rest obtained from reference TRBV2 and TRBJ2-1, is as follows: EPEVTQTPSHQVTQMGQEVILRCVPISNHLYFYWYRQILGQKVEFLVSFYNNEISEKSEIFDDQFSVERPDGSNFTLKIRSTKLEDSAMYFCASRQSRDNEQFFGPGTRLTVL.

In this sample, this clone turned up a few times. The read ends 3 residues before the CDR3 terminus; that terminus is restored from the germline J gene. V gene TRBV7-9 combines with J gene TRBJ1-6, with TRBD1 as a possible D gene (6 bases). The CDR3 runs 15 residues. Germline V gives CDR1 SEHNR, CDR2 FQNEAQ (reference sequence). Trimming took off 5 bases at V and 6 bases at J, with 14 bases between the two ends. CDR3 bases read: TGTGCCAGCAGCACCTGGACAGTTTCTAATTCACCC. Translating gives CASSTWTVSNSP. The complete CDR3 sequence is CASSTWTVSNSPLHF.

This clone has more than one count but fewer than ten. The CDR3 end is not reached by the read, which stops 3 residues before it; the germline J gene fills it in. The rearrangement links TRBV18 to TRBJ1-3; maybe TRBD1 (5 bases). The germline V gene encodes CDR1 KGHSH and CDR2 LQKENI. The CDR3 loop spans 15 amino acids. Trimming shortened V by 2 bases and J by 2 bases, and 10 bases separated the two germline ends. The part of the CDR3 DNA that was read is TGTGCCAGCTCACCAGGCGGGGGGACTGGAAACACC. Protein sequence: CASSPGGGTGNT. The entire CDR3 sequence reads CASSPGGGTGNTIYF. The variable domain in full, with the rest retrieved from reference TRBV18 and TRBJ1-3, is NAGVMQNPRHLVRRRGQEARLRCSPMKGHSHVYWYRQLPEEGLKFMVYLQKENIIDESGMPKERFSAEFPKEGPSILRIQQVVRGDSAAYFCASSPGGGTGNTIYFGEGSWLTVV.

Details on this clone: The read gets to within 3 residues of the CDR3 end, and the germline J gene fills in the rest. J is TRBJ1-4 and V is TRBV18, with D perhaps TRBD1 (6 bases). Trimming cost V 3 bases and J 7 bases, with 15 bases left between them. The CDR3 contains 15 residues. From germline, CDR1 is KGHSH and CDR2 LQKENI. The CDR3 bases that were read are TGTGCCAGCTCACCGCGAGGGGGAGATGGTGAAAAA. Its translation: CASSPRGGDGEK. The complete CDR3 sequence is CASSPRGGDGEKLFF.

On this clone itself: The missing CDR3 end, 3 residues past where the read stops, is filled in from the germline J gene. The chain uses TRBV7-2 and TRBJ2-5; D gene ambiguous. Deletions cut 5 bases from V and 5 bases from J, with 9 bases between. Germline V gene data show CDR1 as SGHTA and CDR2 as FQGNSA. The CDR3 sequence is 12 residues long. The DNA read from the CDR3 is TGTGCCAGCAGCACCCAAAGGGAGACC. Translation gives CASSTQRET. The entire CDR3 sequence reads CASSTQRETQYF.

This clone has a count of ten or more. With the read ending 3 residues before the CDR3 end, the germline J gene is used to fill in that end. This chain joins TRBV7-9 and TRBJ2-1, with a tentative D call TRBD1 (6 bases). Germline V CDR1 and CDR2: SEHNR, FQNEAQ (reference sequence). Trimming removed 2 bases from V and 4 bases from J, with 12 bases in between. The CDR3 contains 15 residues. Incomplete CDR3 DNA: TGTGCCAGCAGCTTACAGTCAGGGGATTACAATGAG. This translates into CASSLQSGDYNE. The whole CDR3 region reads CASSLQSGDYNEQFF.

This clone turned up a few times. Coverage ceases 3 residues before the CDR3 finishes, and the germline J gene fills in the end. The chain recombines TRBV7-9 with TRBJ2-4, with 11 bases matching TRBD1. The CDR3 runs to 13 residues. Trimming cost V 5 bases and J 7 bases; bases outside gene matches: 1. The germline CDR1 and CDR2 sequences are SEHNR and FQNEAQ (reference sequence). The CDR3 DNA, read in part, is TGTGCCAGCAGCGGACAGGGGGCTAACATT. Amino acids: CASSGQGANI. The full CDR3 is CASSGQGANIQYF.

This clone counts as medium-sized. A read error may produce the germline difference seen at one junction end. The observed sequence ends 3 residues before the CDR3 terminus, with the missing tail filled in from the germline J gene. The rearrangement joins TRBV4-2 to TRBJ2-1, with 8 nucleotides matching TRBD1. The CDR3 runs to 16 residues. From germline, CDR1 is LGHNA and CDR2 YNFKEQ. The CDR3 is CASSQEDRAPYNEQFF. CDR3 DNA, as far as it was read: TGCGCCAGCAGCCAAGAGGACAGGGCGCCCTACAATGAG.

The CDR3 bases that were read are TGTGCCAGCTCACCATGGCAGGGGGAAGGGACC. Encoded protein: CASSPWQGEGT. The complete CDR3 protein is CASSPWQGEGTQYF. The rearrangement links TRBV18 to TRBJ2-5, with 7 bases fitting TRBD1. The CDR3 end lies 3 residues beyond the end of the read and is filled in from the germline J gene. J gave up 7 bases and V 2 bases, and 7 bases lay outside the gene matches. The length of the CDR3 is 14 residues. Germline values: CDR1 KGHSH, CDR2 LQKENI.

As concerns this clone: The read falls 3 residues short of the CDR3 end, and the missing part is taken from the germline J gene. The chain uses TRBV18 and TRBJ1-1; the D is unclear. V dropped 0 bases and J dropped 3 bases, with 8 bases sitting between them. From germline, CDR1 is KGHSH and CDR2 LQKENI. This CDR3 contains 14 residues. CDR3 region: CASSPPQAHTEAFF. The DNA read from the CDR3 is TGTGCCAGCTCACCACCTCAAGCCCACACTGAA.

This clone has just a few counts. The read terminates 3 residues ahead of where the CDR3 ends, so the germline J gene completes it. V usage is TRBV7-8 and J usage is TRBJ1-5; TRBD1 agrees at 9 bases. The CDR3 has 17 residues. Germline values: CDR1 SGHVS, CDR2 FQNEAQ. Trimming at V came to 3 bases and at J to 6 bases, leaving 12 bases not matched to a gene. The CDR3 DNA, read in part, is TGTGCCAGCAGCTTGTTGGGGACAGGGAAAAAGGGTCAGCCC. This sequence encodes CASSLLGTGKKGQP. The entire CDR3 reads CASSLLGTGKKGQPQHF.

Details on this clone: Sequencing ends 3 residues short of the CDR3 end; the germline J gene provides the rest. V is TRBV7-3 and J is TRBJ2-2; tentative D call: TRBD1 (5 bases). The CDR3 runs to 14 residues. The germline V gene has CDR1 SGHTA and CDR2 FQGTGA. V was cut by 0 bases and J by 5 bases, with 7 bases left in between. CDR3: CASSLTAGTGELFF. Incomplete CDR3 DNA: TGTGCCAGCAGCTTAACCGCAGGGACCGGGGAG.

The sequenced CDR3 bases are TGTGCCAGCAGCTTAGATTTTCTCGAG. It specifies CASSLDFLE. The whole CDR3 sequence is CASSLDFLEQYF. The rearrangement uses TRBV7-9 and TRBJ2-7; D not resolved. Read sequence stops 3 residues before the CDR3 end, and the germline J gene provides the missing end. In germline, CDR1 is SEHNR, CDR2 FQNEAQ (reference sequence). Between the trimmed V and J ends, which lost 1 base and 6 bases, there was a span of 7 bases. This CDR3 spans 12 amino acids.

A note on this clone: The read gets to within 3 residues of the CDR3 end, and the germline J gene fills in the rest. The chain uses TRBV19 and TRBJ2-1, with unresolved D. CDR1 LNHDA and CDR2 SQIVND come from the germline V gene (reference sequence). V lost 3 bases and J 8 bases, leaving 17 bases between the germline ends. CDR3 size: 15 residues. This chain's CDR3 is CASSMELRGAYEQFF. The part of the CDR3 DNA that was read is TGTGCCAGTAGTATGGAACTAAGAGGAGCCTATGAG.

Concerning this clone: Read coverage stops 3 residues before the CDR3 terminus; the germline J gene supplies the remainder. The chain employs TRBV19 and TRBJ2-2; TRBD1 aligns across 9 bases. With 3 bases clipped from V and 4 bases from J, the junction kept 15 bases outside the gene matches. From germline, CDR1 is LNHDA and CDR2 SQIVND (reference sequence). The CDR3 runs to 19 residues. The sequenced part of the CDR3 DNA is TGTGCCAGTAGTATGGAGGGACAGGGTGCGCGCGGGGGCACCGGGGAG. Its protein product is CASSMEGQGARGGTGE. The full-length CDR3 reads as CASSMEGQGARGGTGELFF. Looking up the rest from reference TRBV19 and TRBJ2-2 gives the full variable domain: DGGITQSPKYLFRKEGQNVTLSCEQNLNHDAMYWYRQDPGQGLRLIYYSQIVNDFQKGDIAEGYSVSREKKESFPLTVTSAQKNPTAFYLCASSMEGQGARGGTGELFFGEGSRLTVL.

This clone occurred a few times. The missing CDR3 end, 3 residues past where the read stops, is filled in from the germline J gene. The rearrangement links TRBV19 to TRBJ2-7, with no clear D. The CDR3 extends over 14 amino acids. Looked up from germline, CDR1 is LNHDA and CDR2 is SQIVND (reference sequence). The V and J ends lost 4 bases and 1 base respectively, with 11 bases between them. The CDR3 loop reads CASSRFSVSYEQYF. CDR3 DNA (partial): TGTGCCAGTAGTAGGTTCAGCGTATCCTACGAG.

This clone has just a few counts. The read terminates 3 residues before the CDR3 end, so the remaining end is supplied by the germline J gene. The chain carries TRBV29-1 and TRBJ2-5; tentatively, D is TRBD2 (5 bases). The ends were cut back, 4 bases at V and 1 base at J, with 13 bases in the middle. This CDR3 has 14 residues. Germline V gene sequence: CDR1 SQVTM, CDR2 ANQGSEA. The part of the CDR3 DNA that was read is TGCAGCGTTGTTTTTGCGGGCCTCCAAGAGACC. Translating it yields CSVVFAGLQET. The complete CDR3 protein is CSVVFAGLQETQYF.

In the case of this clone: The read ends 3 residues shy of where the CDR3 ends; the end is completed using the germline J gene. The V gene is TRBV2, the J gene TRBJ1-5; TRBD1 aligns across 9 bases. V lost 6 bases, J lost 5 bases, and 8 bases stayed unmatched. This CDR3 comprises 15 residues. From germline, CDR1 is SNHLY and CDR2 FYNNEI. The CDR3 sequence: CASRGQGIRDQPQHF. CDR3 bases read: TGTGCCAGCAGGGGACAGGGAATTAGAGATCAGCCC.